This section outlines one T cell receptor (beta chain) sequence together with its context. V was pared by 5 bases and J by 2 bases, with 6 bases between. This CDR3 has 12 residues. Germline CDR1 and CDR2: SEHNR and FQNEAQ (reference sequence). Libraries were prepared by immunoSEQ multiplex PCR; TCRdb keeps only in-frame clonotypes and omits some of them. The sample shows nearly 35,000 clones, 68% of them seen only once. The source of the sample is a study of STAT5B mutations in CD4+ large granular lymphocyte leukemia. In the study overall: Among healthy controls, a particular HLA allele went with more CDR3 'QG' motifs.

Sample: CD4+ T cells from blood buffy coats. The chain carries TRBV7-9 and TRBJ1-2; D gene unclear. The TCR sequence derives from a human donor in good health. The CDR3 nucleotides read TGTGCCAGCAGCGGGCAAAACTATGGCTACACCTTC. Translating it yields CASSGQNYGYTF. Supplemented by reference TRBV7-9 and TRBJ1-2, the full variable domain reads DTGVSQNPRHKITKRGQNVTFRCDPISEHNRLYWYRQTLGQGPEFLTYFQNEAQLEKSRLLSDRFSAERPKGSFSTLEIQRTEQGDSAMYLCASSGQNYGYTFGSGTRLTVV.